These 7 T cell receptor beta chains share one sample of origin, sequenced in a study of prognosis after radiotherapy for stage I lung cancer (dated by TCRdb to about 2021). The instrument was an Illumina HiSeq 3000. The TCR beta CDR3 region was amplified from genomic DNA by two rounds of multiplex PCR. In the first round of PCR, primers specific to each TRBV and TRBJ gene were used, and the primer sequences are filed in Chinese patent CN105087789A. The raw public data were reprocessed by TCRdb itself: fastp quality trimming at Q25, MiXCR clonotype calling, in-frame beta chains only. When rows share a CDR3 protein, they turn into one entry using the most common DNA and genes. The sample table records about 16,000 distinct CDR3 sequences; more than 35% of these occur just once. Together, the top ten hold under 50% of the sample. Sequencing was performed on PBMCs, taken before or after stereotactic body radiation therapy (not recorded which). These receptors all stem from a donor aged 50 or older with non-small cell lung cancer.

Ten or more counts support this clonotype. This chain links TRBV27 with TRBJ1-3; D is unclear. CDR1 and CDR2 from the germline V gene are MNHEY and SMNVEV (reference sequence). This CDR3 contains 15 residues. V was pared by 7 bases and J by 0 bases, with 13 bases between. CDR3 region: CASTLRWSSGNTIYF. The CDR3 region has the DNA TGTGCCAGCACCCTTAGGTGGAGCTCTGGAAACACCATATATTTT.

This chain joins TRBV5-1 and TRBJ2-3; 7 nucleotides align to TRBD2. Germline values: CDR1 SGHRS, CDR2 YFSETQ. The CDR3 contains 18 residues. The V gene end was trimmed by 0 bases and the J gene end by 0 bases; junction bases not matched to a gene: 10. The CDR3 bases are TGCGCCAGCAGCTTGGATACCAGCGGGACCCTTAGCACAGATACGCAGTATTTT. It translates to CASSLDTSGTLSTDTQYF.

This clonotype was seen repeatedly, ten times or more. The chain has TRBV7-9 and TRBJ2-2, with 8 bases lining up with TRBD2. Germline assignment: CDR1 SEHNR and CDR2 FQNEAQ (reference sequence). The CDR3 totals 17 residues. Germline trimming cut 8 bases from V and 2 bases from J; bases unmatched to any gene: 13. In nucleotides, the CDR3 is TGTGCCAGCTTGGGCAGTCGGGAGGGCCTTAACACCGGGGAGCTGTTTTTT. Its translation: CASLGSREGLNTGELFF.

This clonotype was seen ten or more times. A much larger clone is a single base away; this may be a read error. The chain carries TRBV7-2 and TRBJ1-1; no firm D call. V lost 8 bases and J lost 4, with 20 bases in between. The CDR3 contains 15 residues. In germline, CDR1 is SGHTA, CDR2 FQGNSA. The CDR3 here is CASGENGLKSTEAFF. The CDR3 bases are TGTGCCAGCGGGGAAAACGGGTTAAAGAGCACTGAAGCTTTCTTT.

There are many counts of this clonotype. The chain employs TRBV28 and TRBJ1-5; maybe TRBD1 (5 bases). V gave up 3 bases and J gave up 6 bases, with 12 bases separating them. This CDR3 is built from 14 residues. From germline, CDR1 is MDHEN and CDR2 SYDVKM. The DNA for the CDR3 is TGTGCCAGCAGTTTTGGGCAGGGAACTCAGCCCCAGCATTTT. Its protein is CASSFGQGTQPQHF.

For this clonotype: Given a far larger clone just one base away, this is likely a sequencing read error. The chain recombines TRBV6-2 or TRBV6-3 with TRBJ2-7; D perhaps matches TRBD2 (5 bases). Germline CDR1 and CDR2: MNHEY and SVGEGT. Trimming cost V 5 bases and J 2 bases, with 22 bases left between them. The CDR3 extends over 17 amino acids. CDR3 region: CASSSLPTTIGAYEQYF. Here the CDR3 DNA reads TGTGCCAGCAGTAGCCTGCCCACGACTATCGGAGCCTACGAGCAGTACTTC.

The chain has TRBV2 and TRBJ2-7; D gene uncertain. The CDR3 consists of 13 residues. V shed 7 bases and J shed 0 bases, with 10 bases lying between them. CDR1 and CDR2 (germline): SNHLY, FYNNEI. This chain's CDR3 is CASNPAASYEQYF. DNA of the CDR3: TGTGCCAGCAATCCTGCGGCCTCCTACGAGCAGTACTTC.